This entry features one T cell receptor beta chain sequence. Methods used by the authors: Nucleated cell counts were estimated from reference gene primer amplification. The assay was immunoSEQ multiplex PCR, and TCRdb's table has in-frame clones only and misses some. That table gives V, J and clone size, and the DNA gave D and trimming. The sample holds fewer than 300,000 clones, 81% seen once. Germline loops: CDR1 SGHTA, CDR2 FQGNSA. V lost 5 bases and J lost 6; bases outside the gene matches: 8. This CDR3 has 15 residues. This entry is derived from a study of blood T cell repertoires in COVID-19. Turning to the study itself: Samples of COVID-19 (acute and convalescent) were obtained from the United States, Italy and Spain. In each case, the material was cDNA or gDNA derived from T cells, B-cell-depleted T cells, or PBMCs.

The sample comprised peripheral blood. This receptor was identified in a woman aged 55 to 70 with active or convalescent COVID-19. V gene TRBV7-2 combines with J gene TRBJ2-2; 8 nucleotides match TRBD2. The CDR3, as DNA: TGTGCCAGCAGCCGCCTGACTAGCGCTTCCGGGGAGCTGTTTTTT. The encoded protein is CASSRLTSASGELFF. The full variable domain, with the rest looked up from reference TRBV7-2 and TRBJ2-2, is GAGVSQSPSNKVTEKGKDVELRCDPISGHTALYWYRQSLGQGLEFLIYFQGNSAPDKSGLPSDRFSAERTGGSVSTLTIQRTQQEDSAVYLCASSRLTSASGELFFGEGSRLTVL.